The rows below give T cell receptor beta chains drawn from one sample of a study of cytomegalovirus exposure and HLA in healthy donors. The protocol was immunoSEQ multiplex PCR, while the TCRdb copy is restricted to in-frame clones and leaves out a portion. The sample yields about 130,000 clones, about 77% seen once. Sample: PBMCs. The receptors originated from a man aged 50-60 years in good health and CMV-seronegative. Each CDR3 is given with its conserved first and last residue. D genes are given only for firm matches.

j_gene,v_gene,d_gene,CDR3aa
TRBJ1-1,TRBV2,-,CASRATGGSIEAFF
TRBJ2-7,TRBV6-1,TRBD1,CASSSAQGVFYEQYF
TRBJ2-2,TRBV5-8,TRBD2,CASSLALGLAGGYTGELFF
TRBJ1-5,TRBV2,TRBD1,CASSQGQGGSRSNQPQHF
TRBJ2-5,TRBV10-3,TRBD1,CAISESTGALGRGETQYF
-,TRBV6-6,-,CASSYSGGFSYEQYF
TRBJ1-1,TRBV7-9,-,CASSLDTSPMNTEAFF
TRBJ2-3,TRBV19,-,CASSTSHSADTQYF
TRBJ2-4,TRBV11-2,TRBD2,CASSSFSGRAVTKNIQYF
TRBJ1-4,TRBV21-1,-,CASSRGEKLFF
TRBJ1-5,TRBV7-8,TRBD1,CASSQIQGVGNQPQHF
TRBJ2-1,TRBV19,-,CASSRTGEDEQFF
TRBJ2-7,TRBV18,TRBD2,CASSLTSGRRDEQYF